This record looks at one T cell receptor (beta chain) sequence and its context. Additional DNA sequences in this sample encode the identical CDR3. This CDR3 contains 14 residues. V was cut by 2 bases and J by 2 bases, with 7 bases left in between. From germline, CDR1 is MNHEY and CDR2 SVGAGI. This record comes from a study of control samples from healthy donors and cancer patients. TCRdb keeps only in-frame clones here, not all; method: immunoSEQ multiplex PCR. Altogether some 150,000 clones are present, roughly 94% being singletons, with the ten largest covering over 10%. Sequencing was done on a sample of blood. This TCR was recovered from a man aged 40-50 years in good health. The V and J genes are TRBV6-5 and TRBJ1-5; no clear D. The CDR3 DNA is TGTGCCAGCAGTTACGGGCAAGGCAATCAGCCCCAGCATTTT. It encodes CASSYGQGNQPQHF.